Below, 19 T cell receptor beta chains from the same sample are listed, as sequenced in a study of cytomegalovirus exposure and HLA in healthy donors. 60 Vbeta and 13 Jbeta primers were used in PCR. Repertoires were generated with immunoSEQ multiplex PCR, while TCRdb's copy carries only in-frame clones and drops some. The data show 84,000 or so clones, around 77% seen once. The specimen sequenced was PBMCs. The source is a man aged 25-45 years in good health and CMV-seronegative.

V is TRBV2 and J is TRBJ2-3; no definite D call. V was shortened by 3 bases and J by 6 bases, with 4 bases between the two germline ends. This CDR3 region has 11 residues. Germline V CDR1 and CDR2: SNHLY, FYNNEI. CDR3 protein: CASSDRDTQYF. CDR3 DNA: TGTGCCAGCAGTGATCGGGATACGCAGTATTTT.

This chain connects TRBV7-9 to TRBJ2-5; 9 bases are a match to TRBD1. TRBJ2-7 matches the DNA end more closely, so the J call is doubtful. Germline values: CDR1 SEHNR, CDR2 FQNEAQ (reference sequence). The CDR3 extends over 15 amino acids. This chain's CDR3 is CASSGLQGAVHEQYF. The CDR3, as DNA: TGTGCCAGCAGCGGATTACAGGGGGCGGTCCACGAGCAGTACTTC.

This clone has a handful of counts. This sequence joins TRBV28 and TRBJ2-3; 11 nucleotides match TRBD2. Germline CDR1 MDHEN, CDR2 SYDVKM. The junction had 12 bases not matched to a gene; V was cut back by 5 bases and J by 2 bases. The CDR3 runs 18 residues. Here the CDR3 reads CASSLEMAGLAVTDTQYF. The CDR3 bases are TGTGCCAGCAGTCTAGAAATGGCGGGACTAGCGGTCACAGATACGCAGTATTTT.

The chain carries TRBV6-1 and TRBJ1-5; 9 bases are shared with TRBD1. CDR1 MNHNS and CDR2 SASEGT come from the germline V gene. CDR3 size: 13 residues. V lost 6 bases, J lost 4 bases, and 1 base stayed unmatched. CDR3 bases: TGTGCCAGCAGGGGGACAGGGAATCAGCCCCAGCATTTT. Its protein is CASRGTGNQPQHF.

The rearrangement links TRBV7-9 to TRBJ1-4, with a weak D call TRBD1 (5 bases). CDR1 and CDR2 from the germline V gene are SEHNR and FQNEAQ (reference sequence). The CDR3 spans 16 residues. The V end lost 1 base, the J end lost 7 bases, and 16 bases lay between the germline ends. CDR3 amino acids: CASSLGSGRGSEKLFF. For the CDR3, the DNA is TGTGCCAGCAGCTTAGGCTCCGGGAGGGGTAGTGAAAAACTGTTTTTT.

V gene TRBV2 combines with J gene TRBJ2-5; 9 bases are shared with TRBD2. The junction had 15 bases not matched to a gene; V was cut back by 6 bases and J by 13 bases. Germline V gives CDR1 SNHLY, CDR2 FYNNEI. The CDR3 runs to 14 residues. CDR3 bases: TGTGCCAGCAGCGCTACTAGGGCGGGGGGGGTCCGGTACTTC. It translates to CASSATRAGGVRYF.

The chain uses TRBV6-4 and TRBJ2-1; 7 nucleotides align to TRBD2. This CDR3 has 14 amino acids. The ends lost 6 bases at V and 8 bases at J; junction bases unmatched: 10. Germline lookup yields CDR1 MRHNA and CDR2 SNTAGT. In nucleotides, the CDR3 is TGTGCCAGCAGCGAAACGGGAGGATCGGATGAGCAGTTCTTC. It codes for CASSETGGSDEQFF.

The chain has TRBV5-5 and TRBJ2-7, with TRBD2 as a possible D gene (5 bases). Trimming removed 0 bases from V and 0 bases from J, with 10 bases in between. This CDR3 has 15 amino acids. The germline V gene has CDR1 SGHKS and CDR2 YYEKEE (reference sequence). The CDR3 region has the DNA TGTGCCAGCAGCTTGGAAGCGGCGAGCTCCTACGAGCAGTACTTC. Translating gives CASSLEAASSYEQYF.

V and J are TRBV7-8 and TRBJ1-1; TRBD1 matches at 9 bases. V lost 3 bases and J lost 1; bases outside the gene matches: 3. This CDR3 has 15 residues. The germline V gene has CDR1 SGHVS and CDR2 FQNEAQ. This CDR3 is CASSLADRGNTEAFF. In DNA, the CDR3 is TGTGCCAGCAGCTTGGCGGACAGGGGGAACACTGAAGCTTTCTTT.

The chain couples TRBV30 to TRBJ2-1; the D gene is possibly TRBD2 (5 bases). Trimming took off 2 bases at V and 6 bases at J, with 14 bases between the two ends. The CDR3 is made up of 14 amino acids. Germline V CDR1 and CDR2: GTSNPN, SVGIG (reference sequence). CDR3 sequence reads: CAWSLQVGVNEQFF. The CDR3 region has the DNA TGTGCCTGGAGTCTCCAGGTCGGGGTCAATGAGCAGTTCTTC.

The V call is TRBV7-8, the J call TRBJ1-4; D is possibly TRBD1 (5 bases). Germline CDR1 reads SGHVS; CDR2 reads FQNEAQ. The V end was cut by 1 base, the J end by 7 bases, with 7 bases between. This CDR3 spans 13 amino acids. The chain's CDR3 is CASSLGRGEKLFF. The DNA for the CDR3 is TGTGCCAGCAGCTTAGGGAGGGGTGAAAAACTGTTTTTT.

The chain recombines TRBV6-6 with TRBJ2-7; TRBD1 matches at 9 bases. CDR3 length: 15 residues. V dropped 5 bases and J dropped 1; count of bases not matched to a gene: 6. Germline V gene lookup returns CDR1 MNHNY and CDR2 SVGAGI (reference sequence). DNA of the CDR3: TGTGCCAGCAGTATCCCCGGGACAGGGTCCTACGAGCAGTACTTC. This codes for CASSIPGTGSYEQYF.

The V call is TRBV5-1, the J call TRBJ1-4; D uncertain. The CDR3 length is 15 residues. Germline CDR1 SGHRS, CDR2 YFSETQ. V was clipped by 4 bases and J by 4 bases, with 14 bases between them. CDR3 DNA: TGCGCCAGCAGCACCACGGGAGGAAATAATGAAAAACTGTTTTTT. This gives the protein CASSTTGGNNEKLFF.

This clone was recorded once. The rearrangement links TRBV30 to TRBJ1-3; D unresolved. This CDR3 has 15 amino acids. V was trimmed by 0 bases and J by 0 bases, leaving 9 bases between them. The V gene's germline CDR1 is GTSNPN and CDR2 SVGIG (reference sequence). In DNA form, the CDR3 reads TGTGCCTGGAGTGTACCCGCGGACTCTGGAAACACCATATATTTT. Translating it yields CAWSVPADSGNTIYF.

A note on this clone: Because the CDR3's place on the DNA is in doubt, the DNA is left out and the CDR3 is given as listed by TCRdb. This chain links TRBV6-5 with TRBJ2-1; whether TRBD1, the table's D call, matches the DNA was not checked. Germline V CDR1 and CDR2: MNHEY, SVGAGI. The CDR3 spans 12 residues, counting both ends. The CDR3 is CASSTSIREQFF.

The sample holds a few counts of this clone. This chain connects TRBV30 to TRBJ1-4; D may be TRBD1 (5 bases). Germline V CDR1 and CDR2: GTSNPN, SVGIG (reference sequence). The CDR3 contains 15 residues. With 3 bases removed from V and 8 bases from J, the gap between germline ends came to 19 bases. The DNA of the CDR3 is TGTGCCTGGAGCCGCCCAGGGAAGGAGAGAGAAAAACTGTTTTTT. Translation: CAWSRPGKEREKLFF. Using reference TRBV30 and TRBJ1-4 for the parts outside the CDR3, the full variable domain is SQTIHQWPATLVQPVGSPLSLECTVEGTSNPNLYWYRQAAGRGLQLLFYSVGIGQISSEVPQNLSASRPQDRQFILSSKKLLLSDSGFYLCAWSRPGKEREKLFFGSGTQLSVL.

This sequence joins TRBV7-2 and TRBJ2-3; 11 nucleotides align to TRBD2. V gave up 3 bases and J gave up 2 bases; unmatched junction bases: 10. Germline V lookup: CDR1 SGHTA, CDR2 FQGNSA. The CDR3 sequence is 18 residues long. As DNA, the CDR3 is TGTGCCAGCAGCTTCGGGACTAGCGGAACCACTCCCACAGATACGCAGTATTTT. Translating gives CASSFGTSGTTPTDTQYF.

This sequence joins TRBV7-9 and TRBJ1-1, with D maybe TRBD1 (6 bases). Trimming cost V 8 bases and J 5 bases, with 24 bases left between them. The CDR3 contains 16 residues. Germline V gene sequence: CDR1 SEHNR, CDR2 FQNEAQ (reference sequence). In DNA form, the CDR3 reads TGTGCCAGCGGCGCACAGGGACCTTCGGCGAGTACTGAAGCTTTCTTT. Protein product: CASGAQGPSASTEAFF.

The chain carries TRBV6-5 and TRBJ1-2; possible D gene TRBD1, 5 bases. Germline V lookup: CDR1 MNHEY, CDR2 SVGAGI. Between the trimmed V and J ends, which lost 2 bases and 8 bases, there was a span of 18 bases. CDR3 length: 15 residues. CDR3 sequence: CASSYGGGAVGGYTF. CDR3 DNA: TGTGCCAGCAGTTACGGGGGAGGGGCGGTCGGCGGCTACACCTTC.